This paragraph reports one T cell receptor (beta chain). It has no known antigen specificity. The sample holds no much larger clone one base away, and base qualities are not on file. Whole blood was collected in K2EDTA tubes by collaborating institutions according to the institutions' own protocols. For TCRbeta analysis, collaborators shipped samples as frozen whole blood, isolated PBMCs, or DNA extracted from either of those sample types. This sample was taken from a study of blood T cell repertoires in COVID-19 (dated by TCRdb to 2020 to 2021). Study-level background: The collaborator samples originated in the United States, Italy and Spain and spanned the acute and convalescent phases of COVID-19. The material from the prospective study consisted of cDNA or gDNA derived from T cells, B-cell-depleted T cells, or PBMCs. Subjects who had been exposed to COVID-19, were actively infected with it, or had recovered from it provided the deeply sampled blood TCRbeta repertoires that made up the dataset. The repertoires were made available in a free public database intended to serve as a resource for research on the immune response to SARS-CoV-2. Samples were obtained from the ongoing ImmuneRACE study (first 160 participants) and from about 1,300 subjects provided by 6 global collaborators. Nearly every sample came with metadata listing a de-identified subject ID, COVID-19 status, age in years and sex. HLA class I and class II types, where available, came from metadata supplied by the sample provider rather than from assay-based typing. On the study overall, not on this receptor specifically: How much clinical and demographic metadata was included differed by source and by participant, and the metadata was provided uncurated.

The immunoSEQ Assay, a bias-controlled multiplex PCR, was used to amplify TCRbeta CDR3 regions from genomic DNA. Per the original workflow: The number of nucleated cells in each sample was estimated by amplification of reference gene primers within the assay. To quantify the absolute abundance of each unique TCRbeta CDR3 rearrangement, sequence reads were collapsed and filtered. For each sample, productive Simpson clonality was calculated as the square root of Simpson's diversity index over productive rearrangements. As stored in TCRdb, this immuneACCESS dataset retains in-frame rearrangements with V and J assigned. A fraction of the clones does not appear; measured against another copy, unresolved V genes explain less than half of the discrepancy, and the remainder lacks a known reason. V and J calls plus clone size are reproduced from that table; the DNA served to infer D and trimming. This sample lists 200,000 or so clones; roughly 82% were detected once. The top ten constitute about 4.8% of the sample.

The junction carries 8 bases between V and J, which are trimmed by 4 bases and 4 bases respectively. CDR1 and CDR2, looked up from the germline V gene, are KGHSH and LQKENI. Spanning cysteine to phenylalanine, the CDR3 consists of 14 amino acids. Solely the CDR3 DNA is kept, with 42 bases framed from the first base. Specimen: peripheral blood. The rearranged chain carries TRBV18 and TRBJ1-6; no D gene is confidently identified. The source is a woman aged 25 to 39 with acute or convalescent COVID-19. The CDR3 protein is CASSQGEYNSPLHF. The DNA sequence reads TGTGCCAGCTCACAGGGAGAGTATAATTCACCCCTCCACTTT.